A single sample is the source of the 15 T cell receptor beta chains below, sequenced in a study of CD8 T cells in ankylosing spondylitis (dated by TCRdb to 2017 to 2019). Study-wide findings and limitations: Blood from ankylosing spondylitis patients appeared to be characterized by a TCR beta motif made up of under ten highly homologous amino acid variants.

Library preparation was by 5' RACE. Sequencing instrument: Illumina HiSeq 2500. TCRdb trimmed public reads at Q25 via fastp, called clones via MiXCR and kept in-frame beta chains. Under each unique CDR3 protein, matching rows form one entry showing the most common genes and DNA. The sample data list some 800,000 distinct CDR3 sequences, and roughly 12% of these were observed just once. The top ten clonotypes cover 0.45% to 0.6% of the sample. These TCRs are of unknown antigen specificity. Sequenced material: blood, either unsorted or a sorted T cell fraction (not recorded which). The source is a male donor with ankylosing spondylitis.

This clonotype has just a few counts. This chain joins TRBV5-1 and TRBJ2-7, with D perhaps TRBD1 (7 bases). Germline lookup yields CDR1 SGHRS and CDR2 YFSETQ. The CDR3 runs 16 residues. Deletions cut 2 bases from V and 0 bases from J, with 15 bases between. CDR3 region: CASSFRTGGASYEQYF. Here the CDR3 DNA reads TGCGCCAGCAGCTTCAGGACAGGAGGGGCCTCCTACGAGCAGTACTTC.

J is TRBJ2-1 and V is TRBV20-1; possibly TRBD2 for D (5 bases). This CDR3 contains 14 residues. V lost 2 bases and J 3 bases, leaving 11 bases between the germline ends. The germline CDR1 and CDR2 sequences are DFQATT and SNEGSKA (reference sequence). For the CDR3, the DNA is TGCAGTGCTAGAACGGACTGGCTCTACAATGAGCAGTTCTTC. Translation gives CSARTDWLYNEQFF.

DNA for the CDR3: TGTGCCAGCAGATCCACAGGGCCCACAGAAGCTTTCTTT. This sequence encodes CASRSTGPTEAFF. This rearrangement joins TRBV7-8 to TRBJ1-1, with D possibly TRBD1 on 6 matching bases. Trimming left V 6 bases short and J 8 bases short, with 16 bases between. Germline assignment: CDR1 SGHVS and CDR2 FQNEAQ. This CDR3 is 13 amino acids long.

V gene TRBV30 combines with J gene TRBJ1-2, with no clear D. The V and J ends lost 4 bases and 4 bases respectively, with 13 bases between them. CDR3 length: 13 amino acids. In germline, CDR1 is GTSNPN, CDR2 SVGIG (reference sequence). CDR3 nucleotide sequence: TGTGCCTGGATGGAGGTTCCATTCTATGGCTACACCTTC. Protein product: CAWMEVPFYGYTF.

The chain couples TRBV18 to TRBJ2-7; 8 bases map to TRBD1. The CDR3 is 15 residues long. Germline V gives CDR1 KGHSH, CDR2 LQKENI. V dropped 2 bases and J dropped 1; count of bases not matched to a gene: 4. CDR3 coding DNA: TGTGCCAGCTCACCAGGCAGGGACAGGTCCTACGAGCAGTACTTC. Encoded protein: CASSPGRDRSYEQYF.

As for this clonotype: A read error may account for a junction end that differs from germline. The CDR3 loop reads CCARDAGTLSYNEQFF. The CDR3 DNA reads as TGCTGTGCTAGAGATGCCGGTACCCTCTCCTACAATGAGCAGTTCTTC. The chain couples TRBV20-1 to TRBJ2-1, with D uncertain. Germline-derived CDR1 and CDR2 are DFQATT and SNEGSKA (reference sequence). CDR3 size: 16 residues.

The rearrangement uses TRBV19 and TRBJ2-7, with D tentatively TRBD1 (5 bases). The CDR3 runs 16 residues. CDR1 and CDR2 from the germline V gene are LNHDA and SQIVND (reference sequence). The V gene lost 5 bases and the J gene lost 1 base, with 18 bases spanning the gap. CDR3 in amino acids: CASSDPQGSASYEQYF. The CDR3 DNA reads TGTGCCAGTAGTGACCCTCAGGGAAGTGCGTCCTACGAGCAGTACTTC.

V and J are TRBV20-1 and TRBJ2-3, with TRBD1 matching 9 bases. The length of the CDR3 is 15 residues. Germline values: CDR1 DFQATT, CDR2 SNEGSKA (reference sequence). The J segment lost 2 bases and the V segment lost 6 bases, leaving 9 bases of the junction unmatched. The CDR3 nucleotides read TGCAGTGCCCGAAGGAGGACAGGGGTCACAGATACGCAGTATTTT. This encodes CSARRRTGVTDTQYF.

This clonotype was counted only a few times. This chain links TRBV6-1 with TRBJ2-7, with 7 bases matching TRBD1. The germline gives CDR1 MNHNS, CDR2 SASEGT. The V gene end was trimmed by 6 bases and the J gene end by 5 bases; junction bases not matched to a gene: 7. This CDR3 has 13 residues. CDR3: CASRHRGLHEQYF. In nucleotides, the CDR3 is TGTGCCAGCAGACACAGGGGTTTACACGAGCAGTACTTC.

The table lists this clonotype with a few counts. J is TRBJ2-7 and V is TRBV13; perhaps TRBD2 as D (6 bases). CDR1 is PRHDT, CDR2 FYEKMQ, per germline (reference sequence). The CDR3 spans 16 residues. Between the trimmed V and J ends, which lost 2 bases and 0 bases, there was a span of 14 bases. In DNA, the CDR3 is TGTGCCAGCAGCTTAAACTTTGGGGGGACCTCCTACGAGCAGTACTTC. Its protein product is CASSLNFGGTSYEQYF.

This clonotype occurred many times. The V gene is TRBV7-9, the J gene TRBJ2-7; a weak D match, TRBD2 (6 bases). The germline gives CDR1 SEHNR, CDR2 FQNEAQ (reference sequence). CDR3 length: 14 amino acids. Deletions cut 4 bases from V and 3 bases from J, with 13 bases between. The CDR3 spells CASSYSGSNYEQYF. The CDR3 DNA is TGTGCCAGCAGCTACAGCGGGTCCAACTACGAGCAGTACTTC.

This chain connects TRBV20-1 to TRBJ1-2; possible D gene TRBD1, 6 bases. The germline V gene encodes CDR1 DFQATT and CDR2 SNEGSKA (reference sequence). The CDR3 sequence is 14 residues long. The CDR3 region is CSAGQPLTSYGYTF. In DNA form, the CDR3 reads TGCAGCGCAGGACAGCCTCTAACCTCGTATGGCTACACCTTC.

The chain has TRBV4-2 and TRBJ2-2; D is unresolved. The CDR3 is 14 residues long. CDR1 is LGHNA and CDR2 is YNFKEQ in the germline V gene. Between the trimmed V and J ends, which lost 8 bases and 7 bases, there was a span of 17 bases. The CDR3 sequence: CASSQTGSRGELFF. As DNA, the CDR3 is TGTGCCAGCTCTCAAACCGGCAGCCGCGGGGAGCTGTTTTTT.

In its sample, this clonotype was seen many times. The V call is TRBV29-1, the J call TRBJ2-1; D might be TRBD1 (8 bases). Germline loops: CDR1 SQVTM, CDR2 ANQGSEA. This CDR3 comprises 18 residues. Trimming cost V 4 bases and J 4 bases, with 26 bases left between them. CDR3 nucleotides: TGCAGCGTTGCCGGACAGGGACTACTGAAAACCCTATACAATGAGCAGTTCTTC. Its translation is CSVAGQGLLKTLYNEQFF.

This clonotype was seen more than once but under ten times. The V call is TRBV11-1, the J call TRBJ1-5; no firm D call. The CDR3 sequence is 19 residues long. CDR1 and CDR2 from the germline V gene are SGHAT and FQDESV (reference sequence). V lost 5 bases, J lost 0 bases, and 23 bases lay in between. The CDR3 region is CASSPQPTFGDGSNQPQHF. The CDR3 nucleotides are TGTGCCAGCAGCCCACAACCCACGTTTGGAGACGGTAGCAATCAGCCCCAGCATTTT.